This paragraph reports one TCR beta chain. Its antigen is not yet known. No base qualities exist here, and no much larger clone lies one base off it. The library was built by means of the immunoSEQ multiplex PCR assay. Held by TCRdb, this immuneACCESS table contains in-frame sequences only and omits some clones. Under half of the omission traces to an unresolved V gene where checked; the cause of the rest is unknown. The sample table holds under 55,000 clones, of which 70% to 85% were seen once. 2.5% to 4% of the sample lies in the top ten. The sample is drawn from a study of radiotherapy plus CTLA-4 blockade in lung cancer (dated by TCRdb to 2016 to 2019). At the level of the whole study: Objective responses were observed in 18% of enrolled patients, and disease control was achieved in roughly 29%.

Overall study results and their limits: After treatment with radiotherapy and ipilimumab, TCR clones that originated in tumors expanded in peripheral blood. The strongest predictors of response were reported to be early dynamic shifts in blood T cell clones along with a rise in serum interferon-beta following radiation.

Reading from cysteine to phenylalanine, the CDR3 counts 17 amino acids. The kept DNA is CDR3 alone, 51 bases in frame from the first base. Compared with germline, V lacks 2 bases and J lacks 0 bases; bases without a gene match: 8. The germline V gene (reference sequence) specifies SGHNT as CDR1 and YYREEE as CDR2. The study tested focal radiation therapy combined with CTLA-4 blockade (ipilimumab) in patients with chemo-refractory metastatic non-small-cell lung cancer. The origin of this receptor is a human donor with non-small cell lung cancer who had a partial response to radiotherapy plus ipilimumab. Sequences were derived from peripheral blood, sampled from a patient treated with radiotherapy plus ipilimumab. The chain is assembled from TRBV5-4 and TRBJ2-4, and 7 bases in between align with TRBD1. The DNA is as follows: TGTGCCAGCAGCTTTATGACAGGGTTGGGAGCCAAAAACATTCAGTACTTC. Its protein product is CASSFMTGLGAKNIQYF.